What follows describes a single T cell receptor beta chain. The source of the sample is a study of blood T cell repertoires in COVID-19. Overall study context: Sample material is recorded as cDNA or gDNA derived from T cells, B-cell-depleted T cells, or PBMCs.

CDR3 length: 14 amino acids. CDR1 SNHLY and CDR2 FYNNEI come from the germline V gene. Trimming took 7 bases from V and 4 from J, leaving 17 bases between them. In the original analysis: Estimation of nucleated cell counts relied on the amplification of reference gene primers. Only in-frame clones appear in the TCRdb table, and some are missing; sequencing was by immunoSEQ multiplex PCR. V and J calls plus clone size are reproduced from that table; the DNA served to infer D and trimming. The data contain 140,000 to 150,000 clones, around 86% of them singletons. The sequence was collected from a man at least 80 years old with acute or convalescent COVID-19. The rearrangement uses TRBV2 and TRBJ2-7, with TRBD1 as a possible D gene (7 bases). Material: peripheral blood. The CDR3 coding sequence is TGTGCCAGCACTTTGGAACAGGGGAGGTACGAGCAGTACTTC. Protein: CASTLEQGRYEQYF.